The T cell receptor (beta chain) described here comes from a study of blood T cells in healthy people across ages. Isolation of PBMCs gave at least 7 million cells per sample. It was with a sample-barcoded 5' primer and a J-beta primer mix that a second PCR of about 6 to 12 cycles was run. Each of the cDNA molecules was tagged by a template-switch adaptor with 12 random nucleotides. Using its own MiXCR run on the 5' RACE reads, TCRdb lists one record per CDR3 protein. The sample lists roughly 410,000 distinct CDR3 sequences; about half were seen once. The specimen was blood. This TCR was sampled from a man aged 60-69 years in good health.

The DNA for the CDR3 is TGTGCCAGCAGTTCGGACAGGGTAGCCAAAAACATTCAGTACTTC. Amino acids: CASSSDRVAKNIQYF. This chain joins TRBV12-3 or TRBV12-4 and TRBJ2-4; TRBD1 agrees at 8 bases. The CDR3 spans 15 residues. With 4 bases clipped from V and 0 bases from J, the junction kept 2 bases outside the gene matches.